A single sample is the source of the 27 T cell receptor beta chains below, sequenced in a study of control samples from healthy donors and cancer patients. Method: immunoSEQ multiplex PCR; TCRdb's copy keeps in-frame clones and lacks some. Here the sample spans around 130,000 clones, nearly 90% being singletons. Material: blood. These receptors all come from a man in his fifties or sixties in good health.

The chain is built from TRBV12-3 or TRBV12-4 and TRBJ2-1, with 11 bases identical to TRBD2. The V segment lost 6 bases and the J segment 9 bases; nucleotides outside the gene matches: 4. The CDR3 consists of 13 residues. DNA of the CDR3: TGTGCCAGCAGCCGAGGGACTAGCGGTGAGCAGTTCTTC. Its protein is CASSRGTSGEQFF.

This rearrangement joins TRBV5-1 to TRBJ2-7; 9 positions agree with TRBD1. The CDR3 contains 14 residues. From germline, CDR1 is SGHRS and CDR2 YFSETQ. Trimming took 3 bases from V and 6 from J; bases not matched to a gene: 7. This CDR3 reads CASSSGQGFVEQYF. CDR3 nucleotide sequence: TGCGCCAGCAGCTCGGGACAGGGATTCGTCGAGCAGTACTTC.

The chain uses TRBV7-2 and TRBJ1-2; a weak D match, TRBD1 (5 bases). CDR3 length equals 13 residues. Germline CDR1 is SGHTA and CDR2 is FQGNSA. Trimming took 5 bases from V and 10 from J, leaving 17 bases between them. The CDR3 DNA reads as TGTGCCAGCAGCCTAACCTCGCGAGGGGCCTACACCTTC. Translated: CASSLTSRGAYTF.

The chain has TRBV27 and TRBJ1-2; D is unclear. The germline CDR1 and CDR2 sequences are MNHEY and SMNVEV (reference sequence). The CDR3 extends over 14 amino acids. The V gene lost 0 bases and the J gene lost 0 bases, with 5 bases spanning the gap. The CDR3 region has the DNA TGTGCCAGCAGTTTATCGGGTCCTAACTATGGCTACACCTTC. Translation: CASSLSGPNYGYTF.

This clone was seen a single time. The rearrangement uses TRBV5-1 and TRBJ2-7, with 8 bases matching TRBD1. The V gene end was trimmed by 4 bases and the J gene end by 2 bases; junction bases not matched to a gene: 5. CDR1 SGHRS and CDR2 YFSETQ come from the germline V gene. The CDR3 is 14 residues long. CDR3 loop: CASSQTGETYEQYF. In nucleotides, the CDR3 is TGCGCCAGCAGCCAGACAGGGGAAACCTACGAGCAGTACTTC.

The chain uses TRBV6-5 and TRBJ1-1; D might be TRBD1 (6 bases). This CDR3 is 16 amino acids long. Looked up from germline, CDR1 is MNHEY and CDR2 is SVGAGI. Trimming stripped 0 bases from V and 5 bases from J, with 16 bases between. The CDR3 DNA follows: TGTGCCAGCAGTTACTCGATCGGCGGGGGGCGGACTGAAGCTTTCTTT. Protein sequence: CASSYSIGGGRTEAFF.

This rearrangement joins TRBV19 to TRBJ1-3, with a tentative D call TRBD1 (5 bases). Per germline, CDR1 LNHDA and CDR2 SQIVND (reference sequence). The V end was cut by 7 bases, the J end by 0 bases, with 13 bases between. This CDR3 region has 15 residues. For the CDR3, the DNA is TGTGCCAGTATTGGGGGGATTCACTCTGGAAACACCATATATTTT. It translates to CASIGGIHSGNTIYF.

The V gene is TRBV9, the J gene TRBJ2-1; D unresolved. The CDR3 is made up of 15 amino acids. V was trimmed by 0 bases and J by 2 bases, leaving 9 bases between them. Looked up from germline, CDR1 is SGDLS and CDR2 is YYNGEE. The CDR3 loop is CASSVAPGTYNEQFF. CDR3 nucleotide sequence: TGTGCCAGCAGCGTAGCTCCAGGTACCTACAATGAGCAGTTCTTC.

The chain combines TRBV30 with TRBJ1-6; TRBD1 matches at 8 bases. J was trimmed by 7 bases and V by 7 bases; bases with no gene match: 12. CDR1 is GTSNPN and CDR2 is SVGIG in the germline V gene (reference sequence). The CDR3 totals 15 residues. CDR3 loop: CASPGGSSKNSPLHF. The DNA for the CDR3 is TGTGCCTCTCCAGGGGGCTCCTCGAAAAATTCACCCCTCCACTTT.

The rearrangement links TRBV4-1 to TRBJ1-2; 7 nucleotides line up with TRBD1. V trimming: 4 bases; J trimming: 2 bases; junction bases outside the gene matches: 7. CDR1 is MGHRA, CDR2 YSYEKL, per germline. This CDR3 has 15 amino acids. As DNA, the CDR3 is TGCGCCAGCAGCCCCAGGGACAGCTTGAACTATGGCTACACCTTC. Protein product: CASSPRDSLNYGYTF.

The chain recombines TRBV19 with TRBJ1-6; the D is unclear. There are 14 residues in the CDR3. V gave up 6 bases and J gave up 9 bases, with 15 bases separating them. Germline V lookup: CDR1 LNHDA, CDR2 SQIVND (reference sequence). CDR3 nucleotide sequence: TGTGCCAGTAGAGGTAGTAAGCCGAGTTCACCCCTCCACTTT. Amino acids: CASRGSKPSSPLHF.

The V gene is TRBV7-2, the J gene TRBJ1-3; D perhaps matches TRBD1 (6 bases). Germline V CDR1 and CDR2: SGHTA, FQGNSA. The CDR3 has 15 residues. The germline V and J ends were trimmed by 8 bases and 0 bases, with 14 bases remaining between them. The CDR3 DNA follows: TGTGCCAGCCGAAGACAGGCGAGCTCTGGAAACACCATATATTTT. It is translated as CASRRQASSGNTIYF.

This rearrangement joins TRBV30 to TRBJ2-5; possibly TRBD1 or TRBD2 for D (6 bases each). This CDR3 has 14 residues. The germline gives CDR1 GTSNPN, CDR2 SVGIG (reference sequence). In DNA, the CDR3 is TGTGTTGCTGCCGGGGGCGGGGTAGAAGAGACCCAGTACTTC. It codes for CVAAGGGVEETQYF.

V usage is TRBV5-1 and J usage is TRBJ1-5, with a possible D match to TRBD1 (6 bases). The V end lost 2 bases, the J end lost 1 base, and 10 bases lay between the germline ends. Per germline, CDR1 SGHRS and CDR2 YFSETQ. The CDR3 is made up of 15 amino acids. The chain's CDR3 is CASSLQGDSNQPQHF. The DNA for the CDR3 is TGCGCCAGCAGCTTACAGGGAGACAGCAATCAGCCCCAGCATTTT.

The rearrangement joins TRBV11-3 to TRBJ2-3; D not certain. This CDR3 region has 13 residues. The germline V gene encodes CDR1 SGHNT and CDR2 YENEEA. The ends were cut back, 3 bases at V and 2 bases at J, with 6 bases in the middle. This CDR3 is CASSLSFTDTQYF. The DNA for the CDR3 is TGTGCCAGCAGCTTGAGCTTCACAGATACGCAGTATTTT.

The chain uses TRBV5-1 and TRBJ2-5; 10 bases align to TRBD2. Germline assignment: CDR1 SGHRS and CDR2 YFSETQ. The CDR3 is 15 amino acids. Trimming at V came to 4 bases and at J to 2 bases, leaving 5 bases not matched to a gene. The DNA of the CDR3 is TGCGCCAGCAGCACAATAGCGGGGGGTCAAGAGACCCAGTACTTC. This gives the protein CASSTIAGGQETQYF. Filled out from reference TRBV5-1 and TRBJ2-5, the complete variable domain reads KAGVTQTPRYLIKTRGQQVTLSCSPISGHRSVSWYQQTPGQGLQFLFEYFSETQRNKGNFPGRFSGRQFSNSRSEMNVSTLELGDSALYLCASSTIAGGQETQYFGPGTRLLVL.

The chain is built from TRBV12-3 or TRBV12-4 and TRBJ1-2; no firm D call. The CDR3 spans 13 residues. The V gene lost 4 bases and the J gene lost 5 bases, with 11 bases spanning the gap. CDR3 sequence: CASSSAGLYGYTF. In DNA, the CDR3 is TGTGCCAGCAGTTCGGCAGGCCTATATGGCTACACCTTC.

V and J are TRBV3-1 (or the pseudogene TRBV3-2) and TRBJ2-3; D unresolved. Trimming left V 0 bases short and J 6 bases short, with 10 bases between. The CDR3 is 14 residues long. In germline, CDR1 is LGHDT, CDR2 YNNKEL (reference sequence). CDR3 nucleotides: TGTGCCAGCAGCCAAGATGGGTTTGTTGATACGCAGTATTTT. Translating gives CASSQDGFVDTQYF.

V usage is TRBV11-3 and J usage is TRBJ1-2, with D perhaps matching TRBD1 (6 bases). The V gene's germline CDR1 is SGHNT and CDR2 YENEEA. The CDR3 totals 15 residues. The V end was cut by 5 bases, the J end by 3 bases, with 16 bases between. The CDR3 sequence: CASSSRDTGDYGYTF. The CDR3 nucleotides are TGTGCCAGCAGCAGCAGGGACACCGGGGACTATGGCTACACCTTC. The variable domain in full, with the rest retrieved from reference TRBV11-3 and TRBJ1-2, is EAGVVQSPRYKIIEKKQPVAFWCNPISGHNTLYWYLQNLGQGPELLIRYENEEAVDDSQLPKDRFSAERLKGVDSTLKIQPAELGDSAVYLCASSSRDTGDYGYTFGSGTRLTVV.

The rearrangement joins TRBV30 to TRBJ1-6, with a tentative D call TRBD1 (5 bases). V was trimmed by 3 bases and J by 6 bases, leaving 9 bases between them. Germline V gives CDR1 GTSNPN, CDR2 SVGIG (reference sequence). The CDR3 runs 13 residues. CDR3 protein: CAWRRQPNSPLHF. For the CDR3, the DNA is TGTGCCTGGAGGAGACAGCCTAATTCACCCCTCCACTTT.

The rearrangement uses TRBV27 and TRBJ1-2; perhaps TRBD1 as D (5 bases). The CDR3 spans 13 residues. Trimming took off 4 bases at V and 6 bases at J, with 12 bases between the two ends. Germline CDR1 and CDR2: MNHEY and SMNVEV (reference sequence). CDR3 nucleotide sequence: TGTGCCAGCAGTTCCATCGACAGAGATGGCTACACCTTC. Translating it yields CASSSIDRDGYTF.

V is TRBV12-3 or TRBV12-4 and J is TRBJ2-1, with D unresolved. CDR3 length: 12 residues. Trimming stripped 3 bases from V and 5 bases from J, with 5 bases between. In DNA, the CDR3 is TGTGCCAGCAGTTTTGGGGACAATGAGCAGTTCTTC. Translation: CASSFGDNEQFF.

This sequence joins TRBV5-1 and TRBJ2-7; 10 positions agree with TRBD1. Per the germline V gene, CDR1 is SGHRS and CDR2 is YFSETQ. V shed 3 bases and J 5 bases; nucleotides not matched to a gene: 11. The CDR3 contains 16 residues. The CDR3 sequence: CASSSDYGTGDDEQYF. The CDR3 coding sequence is TGCGCCAGCAGCTCGGATTACGGGACAGGGGACGACGAGCAGTACTTC.

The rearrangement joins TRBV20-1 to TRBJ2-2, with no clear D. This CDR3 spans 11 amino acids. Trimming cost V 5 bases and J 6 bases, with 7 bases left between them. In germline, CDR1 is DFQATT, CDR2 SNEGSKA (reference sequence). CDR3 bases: TGCAGTGCTCCCAGCGCCGGGGAGCTGTTTTTT. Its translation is CSAPSAGELFF.

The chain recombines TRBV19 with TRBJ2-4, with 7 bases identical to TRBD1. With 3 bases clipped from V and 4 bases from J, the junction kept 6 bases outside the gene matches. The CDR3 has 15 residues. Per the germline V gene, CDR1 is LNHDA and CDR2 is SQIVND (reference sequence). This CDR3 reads CASSIPDREKNIQYF. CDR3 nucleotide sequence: TGTGCCAGTAGTATCCCCGACAGGGAGAAAAACATTCAGTACTTC. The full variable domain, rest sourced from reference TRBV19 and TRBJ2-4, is DGGITQSPKYLFRKEGQNVTLSCEQNLNHDAMYWYRQDPGQGLRLIYYSQIVNDFQKGDIAEGYSVSREKKESFPLTVTSAQKNPTAFYLCASSIPDREKNIQYFGAGTRLSVL.

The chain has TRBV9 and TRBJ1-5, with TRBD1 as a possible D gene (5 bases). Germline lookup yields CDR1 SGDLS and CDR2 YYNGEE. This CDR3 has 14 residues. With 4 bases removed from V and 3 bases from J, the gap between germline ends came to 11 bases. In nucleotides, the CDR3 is TGTGCCAGCAGCAAGGGACTGAACAATCAGCCCCAGCATTTT. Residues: CASSKGLNNQPQHF.

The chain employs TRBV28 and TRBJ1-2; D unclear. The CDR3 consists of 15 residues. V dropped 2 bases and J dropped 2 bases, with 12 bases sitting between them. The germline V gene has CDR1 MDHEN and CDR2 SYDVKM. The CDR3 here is CASSLQVRLNYGYTF. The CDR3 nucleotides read TGTGCCAGCAGTTTACAGGTCCGGTTGAACTATGGCTACACCTTC.